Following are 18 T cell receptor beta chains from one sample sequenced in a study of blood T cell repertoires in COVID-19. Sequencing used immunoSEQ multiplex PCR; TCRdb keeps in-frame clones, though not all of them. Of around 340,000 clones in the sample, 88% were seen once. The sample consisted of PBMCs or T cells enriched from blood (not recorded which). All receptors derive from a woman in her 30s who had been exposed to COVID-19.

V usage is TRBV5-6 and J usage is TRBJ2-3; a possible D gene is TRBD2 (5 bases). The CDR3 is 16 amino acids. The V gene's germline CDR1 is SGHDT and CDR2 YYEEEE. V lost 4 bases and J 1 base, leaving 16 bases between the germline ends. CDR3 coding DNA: TGTGCCAGCAGCAAAGAGGGCGGTGCGGGCACAGATACGCAGTATTTT. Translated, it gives CASSKEGGAGTDTQYF.

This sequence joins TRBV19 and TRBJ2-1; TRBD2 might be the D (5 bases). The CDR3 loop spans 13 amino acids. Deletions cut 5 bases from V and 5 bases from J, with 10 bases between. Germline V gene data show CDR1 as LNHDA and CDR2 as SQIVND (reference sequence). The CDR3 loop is CASSVSVNNEQFF. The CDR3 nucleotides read TGTGCCAGTAGTGTTAGCGTAAACAATGAGCAGTTCTTC.

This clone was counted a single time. In DNA form, the CDR3 reads TGTGCCAGCAGCCAAGAAACACAGCACAGGGGGCAAAACACCATATATTTT. Translation: CASSQETQHRGQNTIYF. V gene TRBV3-1 (or the pseudogene TRBV3-2) combines with J gene TRBJ1-3; 9 nucleotides agree with TRBD1. J gave up 6 bases and V 0 bases, and 9 bases lay outside the gene matches. This CDR3 has 17 amino acids. Germline loops: CDR1 LGHDT, CDR2 YNNKEL (reference sequence).

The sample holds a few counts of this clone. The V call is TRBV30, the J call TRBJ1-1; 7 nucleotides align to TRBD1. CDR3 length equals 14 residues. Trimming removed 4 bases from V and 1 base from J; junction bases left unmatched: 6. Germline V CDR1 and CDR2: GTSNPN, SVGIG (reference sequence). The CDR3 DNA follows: TGTGCCTGGAAGGGGGACAGAACGAACACTGAAGCTTTCTTT. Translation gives CAWKGDRTNTEAFF.

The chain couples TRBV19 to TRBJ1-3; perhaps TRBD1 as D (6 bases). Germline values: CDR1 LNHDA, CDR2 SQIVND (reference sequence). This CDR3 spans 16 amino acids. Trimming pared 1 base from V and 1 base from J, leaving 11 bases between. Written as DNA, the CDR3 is TGTGCCAGTAGTATAGCGGCCACAGGGTCTGGAAACACCATATATTTT. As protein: CASSIAATGSGNTIYF. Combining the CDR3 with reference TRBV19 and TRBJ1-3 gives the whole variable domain DGGITQSPKYLFRKEGQNVTLSCEQNLNHDAMYWYRQDPGQGLRLIYYSQIVNDFQKGDIAEGYSVSREKKESFPLTVTSAQKNPTAFYLCASSIAATGSGNTIYFGEGSWLTVV.

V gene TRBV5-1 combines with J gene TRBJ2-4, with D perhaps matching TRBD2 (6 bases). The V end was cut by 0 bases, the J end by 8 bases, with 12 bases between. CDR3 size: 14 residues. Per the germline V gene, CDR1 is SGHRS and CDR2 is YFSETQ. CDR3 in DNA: TGCGCCAGCAGCTTGGCTCAAGGAGGGGACATTCAGTACTTC. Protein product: CASSLAQGGDIQYF. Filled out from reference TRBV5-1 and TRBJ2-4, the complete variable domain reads KAGVTQTPRYLIKTRGQQVTLSCSPISGHRSVSWYQQTPGQGLQFLFEYFSETQRNKGNFPGRFSGRQFSNSRSEMNVSTLELGDSALYLCASSLAQGGDIQYFGAGTRLSVL.

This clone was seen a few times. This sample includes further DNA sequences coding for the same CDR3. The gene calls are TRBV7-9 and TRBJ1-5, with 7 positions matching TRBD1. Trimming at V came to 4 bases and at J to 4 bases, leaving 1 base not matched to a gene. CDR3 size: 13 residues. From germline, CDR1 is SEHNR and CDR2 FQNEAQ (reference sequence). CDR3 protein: CASSSGQNQPQHF. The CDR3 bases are TGTGCCAGCAGCTCGGGACAGAATCAGCCCCAGCATTTT.

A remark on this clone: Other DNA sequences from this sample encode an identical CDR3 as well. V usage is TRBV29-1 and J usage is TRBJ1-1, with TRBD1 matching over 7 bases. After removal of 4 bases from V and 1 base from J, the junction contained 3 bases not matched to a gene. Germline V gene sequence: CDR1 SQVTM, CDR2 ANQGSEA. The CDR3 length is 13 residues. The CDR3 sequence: CSVGRTGNTEAFF. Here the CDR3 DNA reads TGCAGCGTTGGAAGGACAGGGAACACTGAAGCTTTCTTT.

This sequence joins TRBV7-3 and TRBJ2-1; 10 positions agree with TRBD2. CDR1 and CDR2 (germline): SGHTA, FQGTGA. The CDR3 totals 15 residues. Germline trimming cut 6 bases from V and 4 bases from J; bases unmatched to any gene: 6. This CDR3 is CASRPTSGSYNEQFF. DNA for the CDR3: TGTGCCAGCAGACCGACTAGCGGGTCTTACAATGAGCAGTTCTTC.

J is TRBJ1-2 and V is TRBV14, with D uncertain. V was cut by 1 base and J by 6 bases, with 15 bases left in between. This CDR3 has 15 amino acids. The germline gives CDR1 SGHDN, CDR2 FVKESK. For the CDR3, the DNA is TGTGCCAGCAGCCAAGTGTCCGAGGGAGCGGATGGCTACACCTTC. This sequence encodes CASSQVSEGADGYTF.

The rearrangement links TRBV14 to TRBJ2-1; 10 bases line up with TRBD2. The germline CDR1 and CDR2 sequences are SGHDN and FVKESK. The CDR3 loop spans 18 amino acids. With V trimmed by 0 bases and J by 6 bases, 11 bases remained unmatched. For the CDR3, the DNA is TGTGCCAGCAGCCAAGATGGCCCTCTAGCGGGAGTATCCAATGAGCAGTTCTTC. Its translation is CASSQDGPLAGVSNEQFF.

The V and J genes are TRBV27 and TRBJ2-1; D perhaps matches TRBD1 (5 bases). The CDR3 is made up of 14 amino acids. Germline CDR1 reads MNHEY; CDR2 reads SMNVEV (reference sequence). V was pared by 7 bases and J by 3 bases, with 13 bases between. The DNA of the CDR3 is TGTGCCAGCAACCCTGGGGCCTACTACAATGAGCAGTTCTTC. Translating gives CASNPGAYYNEQFF.

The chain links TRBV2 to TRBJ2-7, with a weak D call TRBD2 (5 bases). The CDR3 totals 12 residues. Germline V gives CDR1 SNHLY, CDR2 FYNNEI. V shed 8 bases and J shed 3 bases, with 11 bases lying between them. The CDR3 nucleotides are TGTGCCAGCCGAGGTGACTACTACGAGCAGTACTTC. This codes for CASRGDYYEQYF. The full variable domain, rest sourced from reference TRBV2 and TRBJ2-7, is EPEVTQTPSHQVTQMGQEVILRCVPISNHLYFYWYRQILGQKVEFLVSFYNNEISEKSEIFDDQFSVERPDGSNFTLKIRSTKLEDSAMYFCASRGDYYEQYFGPGTRLTVT.

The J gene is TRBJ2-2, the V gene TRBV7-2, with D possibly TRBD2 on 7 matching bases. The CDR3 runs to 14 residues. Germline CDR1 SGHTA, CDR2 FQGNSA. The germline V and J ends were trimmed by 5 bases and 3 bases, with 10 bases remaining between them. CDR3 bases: TGTGCCAGCAGCGGGAGGGGGGACACCGGGGAGCTGTTTTTT. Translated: CASSGRGDTGELFF.

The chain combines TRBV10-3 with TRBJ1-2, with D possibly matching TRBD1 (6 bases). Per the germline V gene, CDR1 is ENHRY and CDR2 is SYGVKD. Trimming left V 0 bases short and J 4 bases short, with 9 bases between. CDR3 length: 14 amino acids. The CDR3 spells CAISESGAGYGYTF. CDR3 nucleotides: TGTGCCATCAGTGAGTCGGGGGCCGGCTATGGCTACACCTTC.

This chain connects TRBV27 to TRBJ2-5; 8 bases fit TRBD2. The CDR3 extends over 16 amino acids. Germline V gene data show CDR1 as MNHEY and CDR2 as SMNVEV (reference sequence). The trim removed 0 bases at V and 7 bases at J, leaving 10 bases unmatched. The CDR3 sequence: CASSLSRASGLGTQYF. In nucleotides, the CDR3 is TGTGCCAGCAGTTTATCGAGGGCTAGCGGGCTGGGGACCCAGTACTTC.

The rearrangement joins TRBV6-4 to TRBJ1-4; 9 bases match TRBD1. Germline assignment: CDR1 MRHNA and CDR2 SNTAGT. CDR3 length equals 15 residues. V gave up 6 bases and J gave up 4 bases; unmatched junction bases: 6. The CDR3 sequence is CASSVGTGNNEKLFF. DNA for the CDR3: TGTGCCAGCAGCGTCGGGACAGGGAATAATGAAAAACTGTTTTTT.

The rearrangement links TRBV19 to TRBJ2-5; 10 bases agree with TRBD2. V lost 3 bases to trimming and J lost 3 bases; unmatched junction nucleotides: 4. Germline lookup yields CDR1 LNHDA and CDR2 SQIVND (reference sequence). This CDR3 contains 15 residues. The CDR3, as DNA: TGTGCCAGTAGTATCAGCGGGAGGGCCGAAGAGACCCAGTACTTC. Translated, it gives CASSISGRAEETQYF.